This T cell receptor beta chain was documented in a study of T cells after yellow fever vaccination. Study in general: Low-cell-number fractions underwent preparation using SMART-Seq v4 Ultra Low Input.

In TCRdb, the 5' RACE reads were re-called with MiXCR into one record per CDR3 protein. The repertoire holds 150,000 to 200,000 distinct CDR3 sequences, with approximately 9.9% as singletons. The germline V gene has CDR1 SGHVS and CDR2 FQNEAQ. The CDR3 spans 14 residues. V was cut by 1 base and J by 6 bases, with 12 bases left in between. This clonotype was seen only a few times. The V gene is TRBV7-8, the J gene TRBJ1-1; D is unclear. The origin of this receptor is a man between 18 and 29 years old who received the YFV17D yellow fever vaccine. The sequencing here drew on CD8+ T cells sorted from PBMCs, taken 45 days after the yellow fever booster vaccination. The CDR3, as DNA: TGTGCCAGCAGCTTAGGATTGGGGTATTCTGAAGCTTTCTTT. Residues: CASSLGLGYSEAFF.